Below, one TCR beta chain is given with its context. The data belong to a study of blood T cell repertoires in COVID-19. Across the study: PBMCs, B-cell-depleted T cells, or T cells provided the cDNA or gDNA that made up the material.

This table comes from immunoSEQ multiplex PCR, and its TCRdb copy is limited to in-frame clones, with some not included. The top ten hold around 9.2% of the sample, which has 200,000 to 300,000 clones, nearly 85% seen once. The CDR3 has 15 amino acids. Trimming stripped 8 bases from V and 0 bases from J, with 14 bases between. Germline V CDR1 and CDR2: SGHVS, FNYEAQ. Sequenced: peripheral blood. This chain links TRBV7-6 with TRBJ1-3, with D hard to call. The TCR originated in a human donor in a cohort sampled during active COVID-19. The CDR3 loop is CASGTHQVSGNTIYF. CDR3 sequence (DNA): TGTGCCAGCGGCACACATCAGGTCTCTGGAAACACCATATATTTT. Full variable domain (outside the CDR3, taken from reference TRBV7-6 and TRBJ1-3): GAGVSQSPRYKVTKRGQDVALRCDPISGHVSLYWYRQALGQGPEFLTYFNYEAQQDKSGLPNDRFSAERPEGSISTLTIQRTEQRDSAMYRCASGTHQVSGNTIYFGEGSWLTVV.